This T cell receptor beta chain was sequenced during a study of human T cells and chemical hapten exposure. Study outcomes and limitations: Alopecia affected the donors, so their immune response may differ from healthy people's.

Time point denoted: patch test 2, 6 weeks after DPC sensitization. Treatment: therapeutic diphenylcyclopropenone sensitization with weekly scalp DPC. Per the authors' pipeline: From about 22,000 to 700,000 TCRs were found per sample, with a median of approximately 92,000. One entry per CDR3 protein results from TCRdb running MiXCR on the RACE reads. TCRdb's processing, not the authors', yielded these V and J calls. This sample has tens of thousands of distinct CDR3 sequences; over 6.5% occur once, and the top ten carry 3% to 4.5%. A word on this clonotype: The antigen is unknown.

The CDR3 length is 14 residues. V was shortened by 0 bases and J by 6 bases, with 10 bases between the two germline ends. Germline CDR1 MNHEY, CDR2 SMNVEV (reference sequence). This TCR was sampled from a woman aged 50 to 65 with alopecia areata. Some clones in this sample may be carry-over from other donors' samples. The sequences come from whole blood, collected in connection with sensitization to the hapten diphenylcyclopropenone (DPC). The chain combines TRBV27 with TRBJ2-3; no clear D gene. The DNA of the CDR3 is TGTGCCAGCAGTTTATCGGGCCCCTCGGATACGCAGTATTTT. Translated: CASSLSGPSDTQYF.